These 23 T cell receptor beta chains came from one sample sequenced in a study of siplizumab effects on memory and regulatory T cells. Sequenced by immunoSEQ multiplex PCR; TCRdb stores in-frame clones only, minus some. The table records over 60,000 clones, 91% of them present only once. Material: CD8+ T cells sorted from blood. The receptors come from a human donor in good health.

The rearrangement uses TRBV6-5 and TRBJ2-7; D may match TRBD1 or TRBD2 (6 bases each). This CDR3 region has 13 residues. Germline loops: CDR1 MNHEY, CDR2 SVGAGI. Trimming shortened V by 5 bases and J by 3 bases, and 11 bases separated the two germline ends. CDR3: CASSHGGLYEQYF. The CDR3 bases are TGTGCCAGCAGTCATGGGGGGCTCTACGAGCAGTACTTC.

This chain connects TRBV6-5 to TRBJ1-1, with D unclear. The CDR3 is 14 amino acids. Trimming took off 2 bases at V and 1 base at J, with 8 bases between the two ends. Germline V gives CDR1 MNHEY, CDR2 SVGAGI. DNA of the CDR3: TGTGCCAGCAGTTACGGGCGGGGGAACACTGAAGCTTTCTTT. Its protein is CASSYGRGNTEAFF.

V and J are TRBV5-1 and TRBJ1-1; D gene ambiguous. Looked up from germline, CDR1 is SGHRS and CDR2 is YFSETQ. Trimming took off 4 bases at V and 2 bases at J, with 15 bases between the two ends. CDR3 length: 15 residues. The CDR3 coding sequence is TGCGCCAGCAGCGAAGGAGTTGGCGTAAACACTGAAGCTTTCTTT. Its protein is CASSEGVGVNTEAFF.

This chain uses TRBV27 with TRBJ1-2, with a weak D call TRBD1 (5 bases). The CDR3 is made up of 14 amino acids. The germline V and J ends were trimmed by 1 base and 4 bases, with 10 bases remaining between them. From germline, CDR1 is MNHEY and CDR2 SMNVEV (reference sequence). CDR3 nucleotides: TGTGCCAGCAGTTTATATGAGGGGAGCTATGGCTACACCTTC. Translated, it gives CASSLYEGSYGYTF.

The J gene is TRBJ1-1, the V gene TRBV5-6; D unresolved. The V gene's germline CDR1 is SGHDT and CDR2 YYEEEE. The CDR3 totals 12 residues. V was trimmed by 2 bases and J by 8 bases, leaving 10 bases between them. In DNA form, the CDR3 reads TGTGCCAGCAGCTTCCTCGTCAGCGAAGCTTTCTTT. Amino acid sequence: CASSFLVSEAFF.

J is TRBJ2-7 and V is TRBV2, with D perhaps TRBD1 (6 bases). Germline CDR1 is SNHLY and CDR2 is FYNNEI. The V end was cut by 7 bases, the J end by 3 bases, with 10 bases between. The length of the CDR3 is 12 residues. As DNA, the CDR3 is TGTGCCAGCAACAGGGTAGGCTACGAGCAGTACTTC. Amino acid sequence: CASNRVGYEQYF. The whole variable domain, remainder taken from reference TRBV2 and TRBJ2-7, is EPEVTQTPSHQVTQMGQEVILRCVPISNHLYFYWYRQILGQKVEFLVSFYNNEISEKSEIFDDQFSVERPDGSNFTLKIRSTKLEDSAMYFCASNRVGYEQYFGPGTRLTVT.

About this clone: The junction departs from the called germline gene at one end, perhaps through a read error. The chain employs TRBV12-5 and TRBJ2-5; D ambiguous. Germline V gives CDR1 LGHNT, CDR2 FRNRAP. The CDR3 is made up of 12 amino acids. The CDR3 loop is CASGPDRQSLHF. CDR3 nucleotides: TGTGCTAGTGGCCCGGATCGCCAGAGCCTTCACTTC.

This clone was detected only once. The chain combines TRBV6-5 with TRBJ2-1; no definite D call. V lost 3 bases to trimming and J lost 9 bases, with 9 bases between them. The length of the CDR3 is 12 residues. Germline V gene sequence: CDR1 MNHEY, CDR2 SVGAGI. CDR3 DNA: TGTGCCAGCAGTTATAACCCAACTGAGCAGTTCTTC. Translating it yields CASSYNPTEQFF.

The V call is TRBV11-1, the J call TRBJ2-7; 7 nucleotides align to TRBD1. With V trimmed by 2 bases and J by 0 bases, 4 bases remained unmatched. The CDR3 has 15 residues. Germline values: CDR1 SGHAT, CDR2 FQDESV (reference sequence). CDR3: CASSLIRDSSYEQYF. In DNA, the CDR3 is TGTGCCAGCAGCTTAATCCGGGACAGCTCCTACGAGCAGTACTTC. The variable domain in full, with the rest retrieved from reference TRBV11-1 and TRBJ2-7, is EAEVAQSPRYKITEKSQAVAFWCDPISGHATLYWYRQILGQGPELLVQFQDESVVDDSQLPKDRFSAERLKGVDSTLKIQPAELGDSAMYLCASSLIRDSSYEQYFGPGTRLTVT.

There are a few counts of this clone. The chain joins TRBV27 to TRBJ1-2, with a possible D match to TRBD1 (5 bases). The germline V gene encodes CDR1 MNHEY and CDR2 SMNVEV (reference sequence). The CDR3 runs to 17 residues. The V gene lost 2 bases and the J gene lost 0 bases, with 16 bases spanning the gap. The CDR3 sequence is CASSLTFGAGSNYGYTF. In DNA form, the CDR3 reads TGTGCCAGCAGTTTAACCTTCGGGGCGGGGTCTAACTATGGCTACACCTTC.

This chain joins TRBV19 and TRBJ1-1; TRBD1 might be the D (6 bases). Germline CDR1 is LNHDA and CDR2 is SQIVND (reference sequence). V gave up 7 bases and J gave up 6 bases, with 15 bases separating them. The CDR3 extends over 13 amino acids. CDR3 sequence (DNA): TGTGCCAGTATATTGGGGTCAGGGGCTGAAGCTTTCTTT. This encodes CASILGSGAEAFF.

The chain employs TRBV4-2 and TRBJ2-3, with D hard to call. Germline-derived CDR1 and CDR2 are LGHNA and YNFKEQ. The CDR3 spans 13 residues. The germline V and J ends were trimmed by 0 bases and 4 bases, with 5 bases remaining between them. Here the CDR3 reads CASSQDPPDTQYF. The DNA for the CDR3 is TGTGCCAGCAGCCAAGACCCCCCAGATACGCAGTATTTT.

The V and J genes are TRBV19 and TRBJ2-5; D unresolved. The CDR3 has 11 residues. From germline, CDR1 is LNHDA and CDR2 SQIVND (reference sequence). V lost 11 bases, J lost 5 bases, and 12 bases lay in between. The CDR3 DNA follows: TGTGCCCCCCCGGCAGAGGAGACCCAGTACTTC. Protein sequence: CAPPAEETQYF.

The CDR3 DNA sequence: TGTGCCAGCAACGTGGGGGGTCAGCCCCAGCATTTT. Amino acid sequence: CASNVGGQPQHF. The genes are TRBV19 and TRBJ1-5; possible D gene TRBD1, 5 bases. The V end lost 9 bases, the J end lost 6 bases, and 12 bases lay between the germline ends. The CDR3 extends over 12 amino acids. Germline V gene sequence: CDR1 LNHDA, CDR2 SQIVND (reference sequence).

This clone was counted a single time. J is TRBJ2-3 and V is TRBV7-6; D is undetermined. V lost 1 base and J lost 2, with 16 bases in between. This CDR3 comprises 17 residues. Per germline, CDR1 SGHVS and CDR2 FNYEAQ. The CDR3 protein is CASSLGGGRSVTDTQYF. CDR3 DNA sequence: TGTGCCAGCAGCTTAGGGGGTGGACGGAGCGTCACAGATACGCAGTATTTT.

The V gene is TRBV5-1, the J gene TRBJ2-7; D remains unclear. Trimming stripped 0 bases from V and 2 bases from J, with 6 bases between. CDR1 SGHRS and CDR2 YFSETQ come from the germline V gene. The CDR3 runs to 13 residues. CDR3 sequence: CASSLETAYEQYF. CDR3 sequence (DNA): TGCGCCAGCAGCTTGGAAACAGCCTACGAGCAGTACTTC.

The chain has TRBV19 and TRBJ2-2; TRBD2 matches at 8 bases. Unmatched junction bases numbered 3, after V lost 5 bases and J lost 4 bases. This CDR3 region has 14 residues. From germline, CDR1 is LNHDA and CDR2 SQIVND (reference sequence). The CDR3 bases are TGTGCCAGTAGTGCCGGGACTAGCACCGGGGAGCTGTTTTTT. As protein: CASSAGTSTGELFF.

This clone was recorded once. The chain joins TRBV7-2 to TRBJ2-7, with D uncertain. V lost 7 bases and J lost 1, with 11 bases in between. The CDR3 has 13 amino acids. The germline V gene encodes CDR1 SGHTA and CDR2 FQGNSA. The CDR3 DNA reads TGTGCCAGCACCTCACCGGAGTCCTACGAGCAGTACTTC. It encodes CASTSPESYEQYF.

The gene calls are TRBV6-1 and TRBJ1-5; D possibly corresponds to TRBD1 (5 bases). Germline V lookup: CDR1 MNHNS, CDR2 SASEGT. This CDR3 region has 16 residues. V was cut by 2 bases and J by 0 bases, with 11 bases left in between. DNA for the CDR3: TGTGCCAGCAGTGAATCTTGGGGCCGTAGCAATCAGCCCCAGCATTTT. Its protein product is CASSESWGRSNQPQHF.

With regard to this clone: Mismatch with germline at one junction end may stem from a read error. The chain carries TRBV7-3 and TRBJ1-5; D is unresolved. Germline assignment: CDR1 SGHTA and CDR2 FQGTGA. The CDR3 totals 15 residues. In nucleotides, the CDR3 is TGCGCCAGCAGCCAGTACACAAACAGCAATCAGCCCCAGCATTTT. This gives the protein CASSQYTNSNQPQHF.

The chain links TRBV5-6 to TRBJ2-1; tentatively, D is TRBD1 (6 bases). The CDR3 contains 15 residues. CDR1 is SGHDT, CDR2 YYEEEE, per germline. V gave up 0 bases and J gave up 6 bases, with 13 bases separating them. The CDR3 DNA follows: TGTGCCAGCAGCTTGGAACAGGGTATGGGCAATGAGCAGTTCTTC. This encodes CASSLEQGMGNEQFF.

V usage is TRBV9 and J usage is TRBJ2-1, with 9 bases fitting TRBD2. The CDR3 runs to 17 residues. The V gene's germline CDR1 is SGDLS and CDR2 YYNGEE. Unmatched junction bases numbered 6, after V lost 0 bases and J lost 2 bases. CDR3 sequence reads: CASSVDGRTSAYNEQFF. The CDR3 coding sequence is TGTGCCAGCAGCGTAGACGGAAGGACTAGCGCCTACAATGAGCAGTTCTTC.

A few counts support this clone. V gene TRBV7-9 combines with J gene TRBJ2-5; 13 positions match TRBD2. Germline trimming cut 1 base from V and 3 bases from J; bases unmatched to any gene: 2. The CDR3 spans 16 residues. Germline V gene lookup returns CDR1 SEHNR and CDR2 FQNEAQ (reference sequence). CDR3 nucleotide sequence: TGTGCCAGCAGCTTAGTGGGGACTAGCGGGAAAGAGACCCAGTACTTC. It encodes CASSLVGTSGKETQYF.